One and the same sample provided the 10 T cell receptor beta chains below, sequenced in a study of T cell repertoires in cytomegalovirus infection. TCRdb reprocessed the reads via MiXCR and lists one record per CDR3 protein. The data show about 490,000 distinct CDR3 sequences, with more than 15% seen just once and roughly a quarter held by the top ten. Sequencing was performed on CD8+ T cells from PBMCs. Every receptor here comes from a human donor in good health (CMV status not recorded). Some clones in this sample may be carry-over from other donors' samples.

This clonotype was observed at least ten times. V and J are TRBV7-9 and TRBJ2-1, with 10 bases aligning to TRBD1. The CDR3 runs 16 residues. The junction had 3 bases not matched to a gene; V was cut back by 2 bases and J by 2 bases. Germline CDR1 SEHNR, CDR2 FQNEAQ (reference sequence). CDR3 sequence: CASSLIGQGAYNEQFF. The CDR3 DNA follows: TGTGCCAGCAGCTTAATCGGACAGGGGGCCTACAATGAGCAGTTCTTC.

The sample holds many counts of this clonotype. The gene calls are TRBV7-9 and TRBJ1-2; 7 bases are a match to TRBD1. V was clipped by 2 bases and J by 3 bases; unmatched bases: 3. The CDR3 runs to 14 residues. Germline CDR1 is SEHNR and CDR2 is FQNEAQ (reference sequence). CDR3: CASSLPGGYYGYTF. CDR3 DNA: TGTGCCAGCAGCTTACCAGGGGGATACTATGGCTACACCTTC.

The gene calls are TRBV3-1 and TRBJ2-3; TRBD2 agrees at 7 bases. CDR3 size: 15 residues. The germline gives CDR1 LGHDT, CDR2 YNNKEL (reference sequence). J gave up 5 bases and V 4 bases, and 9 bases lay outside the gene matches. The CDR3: CASSPWGGSGDTQYF. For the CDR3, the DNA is TGTGCCAGCAGCCCCTGGGGCGGGAGTGGAGATACGCAGTATTTT.

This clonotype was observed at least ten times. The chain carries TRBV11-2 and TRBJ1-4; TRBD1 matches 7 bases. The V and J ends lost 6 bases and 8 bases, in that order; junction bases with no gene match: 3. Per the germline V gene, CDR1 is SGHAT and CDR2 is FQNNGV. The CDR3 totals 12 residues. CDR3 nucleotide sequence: TGTGCCAGCAGTTGGGACAGCGAAAAACTGTTTTTT. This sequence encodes CASSWDSEKLFF.

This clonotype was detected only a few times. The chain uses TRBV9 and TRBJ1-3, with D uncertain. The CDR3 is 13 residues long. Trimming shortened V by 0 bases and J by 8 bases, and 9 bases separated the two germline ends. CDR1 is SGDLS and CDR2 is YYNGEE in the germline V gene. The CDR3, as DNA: TGTGCCAGCAGCGTAGCTACGGGAGACACCATATATTTT. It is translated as CASSVATGDTIYF. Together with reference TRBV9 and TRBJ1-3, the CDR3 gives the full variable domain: DSGVTQTPKHLITATGQRVTLRCSPRSGDLSVYWYQQSLDQGLQFLIQYYNGEERAKGNILERFSAQQFPDLHSELNLSSLELGDSALYFCASSVATGDTIYFGEGSWLTVV.

DNA for the CDR3: TGTGCCAGCAGCTCAGGACAGGCTCCCGAGCAGTACTTC. Its translation is CASSSGQAPEQYF. The chain joins TRBV7-4 to TRBJ2-7; 7 bases align to TRBD1. Germline-derived CDR1 and CDR2 are SGHVT and SQSDAQ. There are 13 residues in the CDR3. V was pared by 4 bases and J by 6 bases, with 6 bases of the junction left unmatched.

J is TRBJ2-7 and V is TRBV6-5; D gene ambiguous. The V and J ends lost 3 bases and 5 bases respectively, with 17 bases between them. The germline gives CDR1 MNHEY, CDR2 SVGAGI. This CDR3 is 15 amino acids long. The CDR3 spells CASSYSELPGDEQYF. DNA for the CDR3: TGTGCCAGCAGTTATTCCGAACTCCCCGGTGACGAGCAGTACTTC.

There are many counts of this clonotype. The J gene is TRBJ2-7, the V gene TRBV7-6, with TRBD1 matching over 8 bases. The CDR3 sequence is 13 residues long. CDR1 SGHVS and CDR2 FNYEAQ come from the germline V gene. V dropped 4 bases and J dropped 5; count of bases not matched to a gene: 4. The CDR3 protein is CASSSGQVDEQYF. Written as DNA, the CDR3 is TGTGCCAGCAGCTCGGGACAGGTTGACGAGCAGTACTTC.

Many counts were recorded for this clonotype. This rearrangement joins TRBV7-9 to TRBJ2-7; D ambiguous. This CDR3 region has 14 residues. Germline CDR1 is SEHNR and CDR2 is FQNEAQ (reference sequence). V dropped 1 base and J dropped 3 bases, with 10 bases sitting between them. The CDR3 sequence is CASSLGGSNYEQYF. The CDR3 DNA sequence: TGTGCCAGCAGCTTAGGCGGCAGCAACTACGAGCAGTACTTC. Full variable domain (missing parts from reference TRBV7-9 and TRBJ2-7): DTGVSQNPRHKITKRGQNVTFRCDPISEHNRLYWYRQTLGQGPEFLTYFQNEAQLEKSRLLSDRFSAERPKGSFSTLEIQRTEQGDSAMYLCASSLGGSNYEQYFGPGTRLTVT.

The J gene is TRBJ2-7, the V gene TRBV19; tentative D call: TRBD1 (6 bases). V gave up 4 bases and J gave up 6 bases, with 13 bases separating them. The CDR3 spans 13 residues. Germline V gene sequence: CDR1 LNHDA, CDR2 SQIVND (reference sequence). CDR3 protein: CASSTAVGAEQYF. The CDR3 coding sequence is TGTGCCAGTAGTACCGCCGTGGGGGCCGAGCAGTACTTC.